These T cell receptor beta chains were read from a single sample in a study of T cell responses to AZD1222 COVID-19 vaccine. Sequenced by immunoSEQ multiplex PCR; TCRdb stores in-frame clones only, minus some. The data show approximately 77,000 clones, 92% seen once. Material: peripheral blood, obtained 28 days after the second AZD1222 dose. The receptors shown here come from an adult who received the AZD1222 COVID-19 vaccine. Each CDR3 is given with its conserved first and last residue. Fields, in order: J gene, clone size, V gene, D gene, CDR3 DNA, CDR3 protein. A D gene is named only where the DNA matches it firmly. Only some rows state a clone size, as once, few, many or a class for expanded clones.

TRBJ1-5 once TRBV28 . TGTGCCAGCAGTTTAGGAAGGGGGGGGCTCCAGCCCCAGCATTTT CASSLGRGGLQPQHF
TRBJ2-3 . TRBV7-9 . TGTGCCAGCAGCCGCGTGGGGGGCACAGATACGCAGTATTTT CASSRVGGTDTQYF
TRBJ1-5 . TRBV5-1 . TGCGCCAGCAGCTTGGACGGTAATCAGCCCCAGCATTTT CASSLDGNQPQHF
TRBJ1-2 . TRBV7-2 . TGTGCCAGCAGCTTAAAGGGTGCGGGCAGGGACCTTCCCCCAGGTGGCTACACCTTC CASSLKGAGRDLPPGGYTF
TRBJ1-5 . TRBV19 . TGTGCCAGTTCAAGAAAAACCAACCGTAGCAATCAGCCCCAGCATTTT CASSRKTNRSNQPQHF
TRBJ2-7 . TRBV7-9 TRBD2 TGTGCCAGCAGTCGGGCGGGAGGGCCTGTCGAGCAGTACTTC CASSRAGGPVEQYF
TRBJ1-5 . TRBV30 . TGTGCCGCCAACCCGGACGGGAACAATCAGCCCCAGCATTTT CAANPDGNNQPQHF
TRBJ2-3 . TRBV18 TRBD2 TGTGCCAGCTCACCACAAGCGGGAGGGATCGCAGATACGCAGTATTTT CASSPQAGGIADTQYF
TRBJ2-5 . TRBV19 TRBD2 TGTGCCAGTAGTCAAGGGACTAGCGGGAGGGGTGGTCGTTTAAACCAAGAGACCCAGTACTTC CASSQGTSGRGGRLNQETQYF
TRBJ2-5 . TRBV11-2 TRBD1 TGTGCCAGCAGACAGGGGGCAGAACAAGAGACCCAGTACTTC CASRQGAEQETQYF
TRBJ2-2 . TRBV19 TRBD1 TGTGCCAGTAGTACGGGACAGGGGGCGGGCACCGGGGAGCTGTTTTTT CASSTGQGAGTGELFF
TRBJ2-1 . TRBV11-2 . TGTGCCAGCAGCCGTAGAGGACAGCCCTACAATGAGCAGTTCTTC CASSRRGQPYNEQFF
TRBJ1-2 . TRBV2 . TGTGCCAGCAGAGCGGGGGCCTATGGCTACACCTTC CASRAGAYGYTF
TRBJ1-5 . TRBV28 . TGTGCCAGCAGTTTGCAGTCCAATCAGCCCCAGCATTTT CASSLQSNQPQHF
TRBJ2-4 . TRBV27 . TGTGCCAGCAGTTTTGACGGAGGAAACATTCAGTACTTC CASSFDGGNIQYF
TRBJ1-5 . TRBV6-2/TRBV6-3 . TGTGCCAGCAGTTCCAATACAGGGACTCCCCAGCATTTT CASSSNTGTPQHF
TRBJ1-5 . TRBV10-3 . TGTGCCATCAGTCGGGACGAGGATCAGCCCCAGCATTTT CAISRDEDQPQHF
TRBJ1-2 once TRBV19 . TGTGCCAGTTCTCAGGGTAGGAATGGCTACACCTTC CASSQGRNGYTF
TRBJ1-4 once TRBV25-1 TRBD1 TGTGCCAGCAGTGACGACAGGGGAGGTGAAAAACTGTTTTTT CASSDDRGGEKLFF
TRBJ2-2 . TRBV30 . TGTGCCTGCCGCAGATGGACACTCGCGAACACCGGGGAGCTGTTTTTT CACRRWTLANTGELFF
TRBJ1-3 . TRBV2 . TGTGCCAGCAGTGAAGGACCGGGATCTGGAAACACCATATATTTT CASSEGPGSGNTIYF
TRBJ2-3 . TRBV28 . TGTGCCAGCAGTCCCCCTGCTGGGGCACTGGCAGATACGCAGTATTTT CASSPPAGALADTQYF
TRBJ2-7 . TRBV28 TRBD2 TGTGCCAGCAGTGGACTAGCGGACGACACCTACGAGCAGTACTTC CASSGLADDTYEQYF
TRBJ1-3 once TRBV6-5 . TGTGCCAGCAGTTACGGGGATGATACTGGAAACACCATATATTTT CASSYGDDTGNTIYF
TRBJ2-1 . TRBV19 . TGTGCCAGTAGTACGCGAGGGTGGGGGTTCAATGAGCAGTTCTTC CASSTRGWGFNEQFF
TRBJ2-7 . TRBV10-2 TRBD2 TGCGCCAGCAGTGAGTCGGTTGGACTAGCGACCTACGAGCAGTACTTC CASSESVGLATYEQYF
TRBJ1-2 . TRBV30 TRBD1 TGTGCCTGGAGTTTAGACAGGGACAGCTATGGCTACACCTTC CAWSLDRDSYGYTF
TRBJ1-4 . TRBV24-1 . TGTGCCATCTTCTTGGGAGGTCCAGGTGAAAAACTGTTTTTT CAIFLGGPGEKLFF
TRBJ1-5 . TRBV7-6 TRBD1 TGTGCCAGCAGCTCAGAAACAGGGGCCGCTAATCAGCCCCAGCATTTT CASSSETGAANQPQHF
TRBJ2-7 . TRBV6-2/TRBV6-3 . TGTGCCAGCAGTGGTCCGCGGACGCAAGCAGCCTACGAGCAGTACTTC CASSGPRTQAAYEQYF
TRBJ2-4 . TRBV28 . TGTGCCAGCAGTTCCGTGGGGGGGCTTAACATTCAGTACTTC CASSSVGGLNIQYF
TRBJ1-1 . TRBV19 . TGTGCCAGTACCCCAGGGACAAGTACTGAAGCTTTCTTT CASTPGTSTEAFF
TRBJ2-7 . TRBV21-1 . TGTGCCAGCAGCAAAGCGCCCACTGACGGTAGCGAGCAGTACTTC CASSKAPTDGSEQYF
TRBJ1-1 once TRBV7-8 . TGTGCCAGCAGCCACCCCATAGGTGAAGCTTTCTTT CASSHPIGEAFF
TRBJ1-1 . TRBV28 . TGTGCCAGCAGTTTATCATGGGGACCTGAAGCTTTCTTT CASSLSWGPEAFF
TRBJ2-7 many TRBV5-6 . TGTGCCAGCAGCCGCGGTACGTACGAGCAGTACTTC CASSRGTYEQYF
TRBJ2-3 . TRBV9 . TGTGCCAGCAGCGGACTCAGCCCGGCCGGAATGGGGGCCCTCTTTTCAGATACGCAGTATTTT CASSGLSPAGMGALFSDTQYF
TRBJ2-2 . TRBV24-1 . TGTGCCACCAGTGACCCGGTCCGCACCGGGGAGCTGTTTTTT CATSDPVRTGELFF
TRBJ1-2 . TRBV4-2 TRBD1 TGTGCCAGCAGCCAAAATACAGGGGCGGGCTATGGCTACACCTTC CASSQNTGAGYGYTF
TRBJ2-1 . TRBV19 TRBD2 TGTGCCAGTAGTATAGGGGCTAGCGGGGTCCCCAATGAGCAGTTCTTC CASSIGASGVPNEQFF
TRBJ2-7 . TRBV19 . TGTGCCAGTTCGACCGATTTTGGGACCTACGAGCAGTACTTC CASSTDFGTYEQYF
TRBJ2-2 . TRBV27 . TGTGCCAGCAGTTTGGGGGCAAGCACCGGGGAGCTGTTTTTT CASSLGASTGELFF
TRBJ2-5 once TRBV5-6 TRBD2 TGTGCCAGCAGCCCGCCAAGATGGATAGCGGGAGGGATAGAGACCCAGTACTTC CASSPPRWIAGGIETQYF
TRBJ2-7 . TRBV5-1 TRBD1 TGCGCCAGCAGCAGACAGGGGACCTCCTACGAGCAGTACTTC CASSRQGTSYEQYF
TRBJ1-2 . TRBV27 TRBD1 TGTGCCAGCAGTTTAGGAGGGGGCGCCTATGGCTACACCTTC CASSLGGGAYGYTF
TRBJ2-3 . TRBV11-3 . TGTGCCAGCAGCTTATCGATGGGGGAGGGCCAGGGGACAGATACGCAGTATTTT CASSLSMGEGQGTDTQYF
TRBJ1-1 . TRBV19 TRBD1 TGTGCCAGTAGGGGGACAGGCATGAACACTGAAGCTTTCTTT CASRGTGMNTEAFF
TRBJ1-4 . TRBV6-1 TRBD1 TGTGCCAGCAGTGAAGGTCCAGGGGGCGGTGAAAAACTGTTTTTT CASSEGPGGGEKLFF
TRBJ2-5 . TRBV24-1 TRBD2 TGTGCCACCAGTGATTTAGGCGGGAGCCTTGAGACCCAGTACTTC CATSDLGGSLETQYF
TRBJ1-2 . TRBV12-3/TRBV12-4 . TGTGCCAGCAGTTTACGGGTTAACTATGGCTACACCTTC CASSLRVNYGYTF
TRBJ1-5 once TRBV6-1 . TGTGCCAGCAGTGATACGGGGCGCCAGCCCCAGCATTTT CASSDTGRQPQHF
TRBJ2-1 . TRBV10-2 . TGCGCCAGCAGGCCAGGGGTTATGAATGAGCAGTTCTTC CASRPGVMNEQFF
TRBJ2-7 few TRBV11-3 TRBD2 TGTGCCAGCAGCCTAGCGGGGCTACCTTCCTACGAGCAGTACTTC CASSLAGLPSYEQYF
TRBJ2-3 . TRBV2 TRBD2 TGTGCCAGCAGTGTACTAGCGGGCGGCACAGATACGCAGTATTTT CASSVLAGGTDTQYF
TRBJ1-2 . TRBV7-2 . TGTGCCAGCAGCTTAGGGGATCTCGGAGACTATGGCTACACCTTC CASSLGDLGDYGYTF